Listed here are 19 T cell receptor beta chains from one sample, sequenced in a study of OX40 agonist ivuxolimab in advanced cancers. Produced via immunoSEQ multiplex PCR; TCRdb's table is partial and in-frame only. The sample records about 52,000 clones, roughly nine tenths being singletons. The source material was CD4+ or CD8+ T cells sorted from blood, sampled in a trial of the OX40 agonist ivuxolimab. The source of these receptors is an adult with an advanced solid tumor such as melanoma, head and neck, liver or kidney cancer.

This clone turned up a few times. V gene TRBV11-2 combines with J gene TRBJ1-2; 12 positions agree with TRBD1. The CDR3 spans 20 residues. V dropped 0 bases and J dropped 3; count of bases not matched to a gene: 14. From germline, CDR1 is SGHAT and CDR2 FQNNGV. For the CDR3, the DNA is TGTGCCAGCAGCTTAGATGAACGGGACAGGGGGCGCGGAGGAGACTATGGCTACACCTTC. Translated, it gives CASSLDERDRGRGGDYGYTF.

This clone has only a few counts. V usage is TRBV9 and J usage is TRBJ1-2, with D possibly being TRBD1 (5 bases). This CDR3 has 17 amino acids. The ends were cut back, 3 bases at V and 4 bases at J, with 22 bases in the middle. Germline CDR1 is SGDLS and CDR2 is YYNGEE. The CDR3 coding sequence is TGTGCCAGCAGCGGGCAGTTGGCAGGGAAATTCCTCTATGGCTACACCTTC. Its protein product is CASSGQLAGKFLYGYTF. Based on the CDR3 plus reference TRBV9 and TRBJ1-2, the full variable domain is DSGVTQTPKHLITATGQRVTLRCSPRSGDLSVYWYQQSLDQGLQFLIQYYNGEERAKGNILERFSAQQFPDLHSELNLSSLELGDSALYFCASSGQLAGKFLYGYTFGSGTRLTVV.

This clone was recorded only once. The gene calls are TRBV7-6 and TRBJ1-1; tentative D call: TRBD1 (5 bases). The CDR3 sequence is 13 residues long. V lost 8 bases to trimming and J lost 0 bases, with 10 bases between them. The germline CDR1 and CDR2 sequences are SGHVS and FNYEAQ. Here the CDR3 reads CASQDTVNTEAFF. CDR3 DNA sequence: TGTGCCAGCCAGGACACTGTGAACACTGAAGCTTTCTTT.

This clone has just one count. This chain uses TRBV30 with TRBJ1-2; tentative D call: TRBD1 (6 bases). In germline, CDR1 is GTSNPN, CDR2 SVGIG (reference sequence). This CDR3 is built from 14 residues. Deletions cut 0 bases from V and 8 bases from J, with 16 bases between. The CDR3 protein is CAWSVLDRTGGYTF. The CDR3 DNA sequence: TGTGCCTGGAGTGTACTTGACAGGACTGGGGGCTACACCTTC.

The chain uses TRBV7-6 and TRBJ2-7, with 7 bases aligning to TRBD1. The CDR3 length is 16 residues. The ends lost 6 bases at V and 5 bases at J; junction bases unmatched: 16. Germline assignment: CDR1 SGHVS and CDR2 FNYEAQ. The CDR3 here is CASSALIARGNHEQYF. CDR3 in DNA: TGTGCCAGCAGTGCACTTATCGCCAGGGGGAATCACGAGCAGTACTTC.

The chain recombines TRBV4-1 with TRBJ2-1; D possibly uses TRBD1 or TRBD2 (5 bases each). This CDR3 contains 16 residues. CDR1 and CDR2 (germline): MGHRA, YSYEKL. The V gene lost 0 bases and the J gene lost 5 bases, with 14 bases spanning the gap. The CDR3 DNA reads as TGCGCCAGCAGCCAAGATTGGGGGACGGGGAACAATGAGCAGTTCTTC. This sequence encodes CASSQDWGTGNNEQFF.

The chain has TRBV19 and TRBJ1-5, with TRBD1 as a possible D gene (6 bases). The CDR3 extends over 14 amino acids. V was shortened by 5 bases and J by 6 bases, with 14 bases between the two germline ends. Germline V lookup: CDR1 LNHDA, CDR2 SQIVND (reference sequence). The CDR3 coding sequence is TGTGCCAGTAGTTTACAGGGTAGAGGTCAGCCCCAGCATTTT. As protein: CASSLQGRGQPQHF.

The rearrangement uses TRBV6-6 and TRBJ2-3; 7 nucleotides agree with TRBD2. After removal of 6 bases from V and 2 bases from J, the junction contained 5 bases not matched to a gene. Germline assignment: CDR1 MNHNY and CDR2 SVGAGI (reference sequence). The CDR3 is 14 amino acids. CDR3 DNA sequence: TGTGCCAGCAGATTTGCGGGGGACACAGATACGCAGTATTTT. Protein: CASRFAGDTDTQYF.

The chain couples TRBV4-1 to TRBJ1-5, with D unresolved. The V gene lost 0 bases and the J gene lost 3 bases, with 9 bases spanning the gap. Germline CDR1 and CDR2: MGHRA and YSYEKL. CDR3 length: 15 residues. The DNA of the CDR3 is TGCGCCAGCAGCCAAGAACCAAGAGACAATCAGCCCCAGCATTTT. It yields the protein CASSQEPRDNQPQHF.

This chain uses TRBV5-4 with TRBJ2-5, with TRBD1 identical over 8 bases. The ends lost 2 bases at V and 5 bases at J; junction bases unmatched: 5. CDR3 length: 14 residues. The germline CDR1 and CDR2 sequences are SGHNT and YYREEE (reference sequence). The CDR3 DNA sequence: TGTGCCAGCAGCTTCGGGACAGGAGGGGAGACCCAGTACTTC. It translates to CASSFGTGGETQYF.

The V and J genes are TRBV15 and TRBJ2-7, with 7 positions matching TRBD1. The V gene end was trimmed by 2 bases and the J gene end by 2 bases; junction bases not matched to a gene: 6. In germline, CDR1 is LNHNV, CDR2 YYDKDF (reference sequence). The CDR3 is 15 amino acids. The CDR3 sequence is CATSRRGQQTYEQYF. As DNA, the CDR3 is TGTGCCACCAGCAGAAGGGGACAGCAAACCTACGAGCAGTACTTC.

The chain joins TRBV27 to TRBJ2-7; D not certain. Looked up from germline, CDR1 is MNHEY and CDR2 is SMNVEV (reference sequence). This CDR3 spans 13 amino acids. Trimming shortened V by 5 bases and J by 3 bases, and 11 bases separated the two germline ends. The CDR3 region is CASSEWVRYEQYF. CDR3 nucleotides: TGTGCCAGCAGTGAATGGGTGCGCTACGAGCAGTACTTC.

This clone was observed once. This chain connects TRBV9 to TRBJ2-1; D not resolved. The CDR3 has 13 residues. Germline V gene lookup returns CDR1 SGDLS and CDR2 YYNGEE. V was clipped by 0 bases and J by 9 bases, with 10 bases between them. CDR3 amino acids: CASSVVSGGEQFF. As DNA, the CDR3 is TGTGCCAGCAGCGTAGTAAGTGGTGGTGAGCAGTTCTTC.

The chain uses TRBV5-4 and TRBJ2-5, with 16 bases aligning to TRBD2. Germline values: CDR1 SGHNT, CDR2 YYREEE (reference sequence). The trim removed 3 bases at V and 3 bases at J, leaving 5 bases unmatched. The CDR3 has 17 amino acids. CDR3 in DNA: TGTGCCAGCAGCTCAACCGGGACTAGCGGGGGGGAAGAGACCCAGTACTTC. Encoded protein: CASSSTGTSGGEETQYF.

The rearrangement links TRBV10-3 to TRBJ2-3, with D hard to call. Germline-derived CDR1 and CDR2 are ENHRY and SYGVKD. V was pared by 0 bases and J by 0 bases, with 10 bases between. This CDR3 is built from 16 residues. This chain's CDR3 is CAISESRLTSTDTQYF. The DNA for the CDR3 is TGTGCCATCAGTGAGTCCAGACTTACTAGCACAGATACGCAGTATTTT.

This chain connects TRBV7-9 to TRBJ2-5; unclear D gene. CDR1 and CDR2 from the germline V gene are SEHNR and FQNEAQ (reference sequence). Trimming cost V 6 bases and J 4 bases, with 6 bases left between them. This CDR3 region has 11 residues. The CDR3 region has the DNA TGTGCCAGCAGATCATTAGAGACCCAGTACTTC. Translating it yields CASRSLETQYF.

The chain joins TRBV10-3 to TRBJ2-7; D is tentatively TRBD1 or TRBD2 (5 bases each). Trimming pared 6 bases from V and 4 bases from J, leaving 16 bases between. Germline loops: CDR1 ENHRY, CDR2 SYGVKD. The CDR3 length is 14 residues. The CDR3 protein is CAISPPPWGYEQYF. The CDR3 nucleotides are TGTGCCATCAGCCCCCCGCCCTGGGGGTACGAGCAGTACTTC.

The genes are TRBV10-3 and TRBJ2-5; D possibly corresponds to TRBD2 (6 bases). Germline loops: CDR1 ENHRY, CDR2 SYGVKD. The CDR3 length is 14 residues. V was pared by 3 bases and J by 3 bases, with 11 bases between. The CDR3 protein is CAISDGLAEETQYF. The DNA of the CDR3 is TGTGCCATCAGTGACGGCTTAGCGGAAGAGACCCAGTACTTC.

The chain joins TRBV27 to TRBJ2-1, with 8 bases aligning to TRBD1. The V and J ends lost 5 bases and 4 bases, in that order; junction bases with no gene match: 4. Germline loops: CDR1 MNHEY, CDR2 SMNVEV (reference sequence). The CDR3 is 14 residues long. This CDR3 is CASSMDRAYNEQFF. CDR3 nucleotides: TGTGCCAGCAGTATGGACAGGGCGTACAATGAGCAGTTCTTC.